This entry concerns a single TCR beta chain. Produced via immunoSEQ multiplex PCR; TCRdb's table is partial and in-frame only. The sample lists fewer than 200,000 clones; about 93% were seen once. This record comes from a study of control samples from healthy donors and cancer patients. The V and J ends lost 5 bases and 2 bases respectively, with 7 bases between them. Germline assignment: CDR1 LNHDA and CDR2 SQIVND (reference sequence). The CDR3 consists of 13 residues. Sequenced: blood. The rearrangement joins TRBV19 to TRBJ1-3; D call uncertain. The sequence derives from a woman aged 55-75 years in good health. This chain's CDR3 is CASSHEPGNTIYF. For the CDR3, the DNA is TGTGCCAGTAGTCATGAACCTGGAAACACCATATATTTT.